This T cell receptor (beta chain) comes out of a study of T-cell reconstitution after alpha-beta-depleted transplantation in children (dated by TCRdb to the mid-2010s). Background on the whole study: Using TCR repertoire profiling, the study quantitatively followed how T-cell immune reconstitution unfolded in children after TCRalphabeta/CD19-depleted allogeneic hematopoietic cell transplantation. Overall study results and their limits: In some patients, the high TCRbeta diversity seen at day 60 was put down to recipient T cells and intrathymic progenitors that had survived conditioning. The apparently early recovery of alphabetaT-cell counts about two months after transplant reportedly depended on only several hundred rapidly expanded clones that came from non-depleted graft cells. Hyperexpanded clone frequencies declined over subsequent months; after one year, T-cell counts and TCRbeta diversity were mostly attributed to newly produced T cells.

Library creation used PCR. TCRdb lists the instrument as Illumina HiSeq 2500. To normalize quantification of the TCRbeta repertoire, the TCR libraries were built with molecular barcoding that relied on unique molecular identifiers. The public reads were reanalyzed by TCRdb: fastp trimming at Q25, MiXCR alignment, in-frame beta chains only. Merged by CDR3 protein, the rows form single entries marked with the most common genes and DNA. The sample data list 300,000 to 400,000 distinct CDR3 sequences, and more than 20% of these were observed just once. Clones ranked in the top ten supply 9.5% to 13% of the sample. The treatment or condition label for this specimen denotes: allogeneic hematopoietic cell transplantation with graft depleted of TCRalphabeta T cells and CD19 B cells. Transplant recipients were children who received TCRalphabeta/CD19-depleted allogeneic hematopoietic cell grafts. This clonotype was detected a few times. Its cognate antigen has yet to be identified. No base quality information exists; no much larger clone differs at one position.

This clonotype was obtained from a male patient between 5 and 17 years old who had a stem cell transplant for acute lymphoblastic leukemia, so the T cells may come from the graft donor. This material consisted of PBMCs, mostly from graft donor cells, taken 180 days after TCRalphabeta/CD19-depleted stem cell transplant.

The nucleotides are TGTGCCAGCAGCTTAGAAGGAGCGGGGGACAATGAGCAGTTCTTC. It translates as CASSLEGAGDNEQFF. The chain was built from TRBV11-2 and TRBJ2-1; 8 central nucleotides agree with TRBD2. The CDR3, cysteine through phenylalanine, is 15 amino acids long. Just CDR3 DNA is preserved here, 45 bases in frame from base 1. Trimming leaves V shorter by 0 bases and J shorter by 5 bases, with the junction holding 3 bases beyond the gene matches. The germline V gene specifies SGHAT as CDR1 and FQNNGV as CDR2.